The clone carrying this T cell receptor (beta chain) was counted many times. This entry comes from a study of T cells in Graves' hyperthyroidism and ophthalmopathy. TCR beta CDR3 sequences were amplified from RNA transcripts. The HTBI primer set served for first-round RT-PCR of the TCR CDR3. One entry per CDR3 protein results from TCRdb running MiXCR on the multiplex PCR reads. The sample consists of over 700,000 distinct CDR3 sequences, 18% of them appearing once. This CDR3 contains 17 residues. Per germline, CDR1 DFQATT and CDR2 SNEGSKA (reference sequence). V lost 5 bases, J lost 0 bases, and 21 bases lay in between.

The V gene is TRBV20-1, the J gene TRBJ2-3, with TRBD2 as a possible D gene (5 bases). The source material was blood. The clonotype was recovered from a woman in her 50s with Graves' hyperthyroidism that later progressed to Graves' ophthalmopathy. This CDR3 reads CSALCAGRTTSTDTQYF. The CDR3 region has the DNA TGCAGTGCTCTTTGTGCTGGGAGAACCACTAGCACAGATACGCAGTATTTT.